The rows below give T cell receptor beta chains drawn from one sample of a study of glioma-infiltrating T cells. MiXCR, applied by TCRdb to the multiplex PCR reads, yields one record per CDR3 protein. The sample has under 150,000 distinct CDR3 sequences, 20% to 25% seen once. The sequencing sample was made of glioma tissue, nonneoplastic brain tissue, or PBMCs (not recorded which). The receptors shown here come from a human donor with low-grade glioma or glioblastoma, undergoing nonglioma brain surgery, or in good health (not recorded which). Each CDR3 is given with its conserved first and last residue. The D gene is left open where the match is weak. The size of a clone is reported for some rows only, either as once, few or many, or as a class for expanded clones.

clone_size j_call d_call v_call cdr3_aa cdr3_nt
many TRBJ1-5 NA TRBV20-1 CSAQDMIDQPQHF TGCAGTGCCCAGGACATGATCGATCAGCCCCAGCATTTT
NA TRBJ1-1 NA TRBV29-1 CSVVGYLNTEAFF TGCAGCGTTGTAGGGTACCTGAACACTGAAGCTTTCTTT
few TRBJ1-1 NA TRBV5-4 CASSLGRQIEAFF TGTGCCAGCAGCTTGGGACGACAGATTGAAGCTTTCTTT
NA TRBJ1-2 NA TRBV6-1 CASRPQGEEWNGYTF TGTGCCAGCAGACCACAGGGCGAAGAGTGGAATGGCTACACCTTC
few TRBJ1-1 NA TRBV15 CATSRRYGRVQGYTEAFF TGTGCCACCAGCAGAAGATACGGCCGCGTACAGGGTTACACTGAAGCTTTCTTT
many TRBJ1-2 NA TRBV20-1 CSAREWQGGYTF TGCAGTGCTAGAGAATGGCAGGGAGGCTACACCTTC
few TRBJ1-1 TRBD1 TRBV29-1 CSVRTGKNTEAFF TGCAGCGTACGGACAGGGAAGAACACTGAAGCTTTCTTT
few TRBJ1-1 TRBD1 TRBV7-2 CASSPGGQGSTEAFF TGTGCCAGCAGCCCAGGGGGACAGGGGAGCACTGAAGCTTTCTTT
many TRBJ1-1 NA TRBV6-1 CASSSQGGIYTEAFF TGTGCCAGCAGTAGCCAGGGCGGGATTTACACTGAAGCTTTCTTT
many TRBJ1-4 NA TRBV27 CASSLWGRGATNEKLFF TGTGCCAGCAGTTTATGGGGCAGGGGAGCAACTAATGAAAAACTGTTTTTT
NA TRBJ2-1 NA TRBV12-3/TRBV12-4 CASSLAHRSGTDEQFF TGTGCCAGCAGTTTAGCGCACCGGTCCGGCACTGATGAGCAGTTCTTC
many TRBJ1-2 NA TRBV6-1 CASSPILRLDRIYGYTF TGTGCCAGCAGCCCTATCCTACGCCTAGACAGAATCTATGGCTACACCTTC
many TRBJ2-6 TRBD1 TRBV6-1 CASSRTGGFSGANVLTF TGTGCCAGCAGTCGGACAGGGGGTTTCTCTGGGGCCAACGTCCTGACTTTC
many TRBJ1-5 NA TRBV6-1 CASSLGQVIQPQHF TGTGCCAGCAGCCTGGGACAAGTTATCCAGCCCCAGCATTTT
many TRBJ2-3 NA TRBV20-1 CSANNPSGTTSIPSTDTQYF TGCAGTGCGAATAATCCATCCGGGACCACCTCCATACCTAGCACAGATACGCAGTATTTT
once TRBJ1-2 NA TRBV3-1 CASSHLRRGTVYGYTF TGTGCCAGCAGCCATCTTCGCCGCGGGACGGTCTATGGCTACACCTTC
NA TRBJ1-1 TRBD1 TRBV7-9 CASSFTGENTEAFF TGTGCCAGCAGCTTTACAGGGGAGAACACTGAAGCTTTCTTT
few TRBJ2-3 TRBD2 TRBV7-2 CASSLLLAGTDTQYF TGTGCCAGCAGCTTATTACTAGCGGGCACAGATACGCAGTATTTT
NA TRBJ2-4 NA TRBV7-9 CASGEGGDIQYF TGTGCCAGCGGCGAAGGGGGGGACATTCAGTACTTC
few TRBJ2-5 NA TRBV3-1 CASSQERWNLPQETQYF TGTGCCAGCAGCCAAGAAAGATGGAACTTGCCCCAAGAGACCCAGTACTTC
NA TRBJ1-1 NA TRBV20-1 CSASRDGSTEAFF TGCAGTGCTAGCAGGGATGGGAGCACTGAAGCTTTCTTT
NA TRBJ2-3 NA TRBV7-3 CASSIQGPSTDTQYF TGTGCCAGCAGCATTCAGGGACCCAGCACAGATACGCAGTATTTT
few TRBJ1-5 NA TRBV12-3/TRBV12-4 CASTPSGEGVNQPQHF TGTGCCAGCACACCATCCGGGGAAGGGGTCAATCAGCCCCAGCATTTT
many TRBJ2-3 NA TRBV7-2 CASSNSRTDTQYF TGTGCCAGCAGCAACTCTCGCACAGATACGCAGTATTTT
NA TRBJ2-1 NA TRBV27 CASSAFGTPYNEQFF TGCGCCAGCAGCGCTTTCGGGACTCCGTACAATGAGCAGTTCTTC
many TRBJ1-1 NA TRBV6-1 CASSPPVENTEAFF TGTGCCAGCAGTCCGCCGGTGGAGAACACTGAAGCTTTCTTT
NA TRBJ1-4 NA TRBV7-8 CASGIRTANEKLFF TGTGCCAGCGGAATCAGAACGGCTAATGAAAAACTGTTTTTT
NA TRBJ1-1 NA TRBV29-1 CSARTGLNTEAFF TGCAGCGCTCGTACTGGGCTGAACACTGAAGCTTTCTTT
NA TRBJ2-3 TRBD2 TRBV7-2 CASSLYAGLAGEADTQYF TGTGCCAGCAGCCTATATGCCGGACTAGCGGGGGAAGCAGATACGCAGTATTTT
NA TRBJ2-1 TRBD2 TRBV4-1 CASSPRLAGDNEQFF TGTGCCAGCAGCCCTAGACTAGCGGGCGACAATGAGCAGTTCTTC
NA TRBJ2-1 TRBD2 TRBV4-2 CASSPLAALDNEQFF TGTGCCAGCAGCCCACTAGCGGCGCTGGACAATGAGCAGTTCTTC
NA TRBJ1-2 NA TRBV24-1 CATRDSGRDYGYTF TGTGCCACCAGAGATTCGGGGAGGGACTATGGCTACACCTTC
many TRBJ1-5 NA TRBV20-1 CSARNNRAHQPQHF TGCAGTGCTAGAAATAACAGGGCCCATCAGCCCCAGCATTTT
few TRBJ2-3 TRBD2 TRBV11-2 CASALSGGGDTQYF TGTGCCAGCGCGCTTAGCGGGGGAGGCGATACGCAGTATTTT
once TRBJ2-5 NA TRBV15 CATSNGLPGQETQYF TGTGCCACCAGCAACGGACTACCGGGGCAAGAGACCCAGTACTTC
few TRBJ2-2 NA TRBV20-1 CSARSGQTLTGELFF TGCAGTGCTCGAAGTGGGCAGACCCTAACCGGGGAGCTGTTTTTT
NA TRBJ2-5 TRBD2 TRBV2 CASSERRGDQETQYF TGTGCCAGCAGTGAACGACGGGGGGACCAAGAGACCCAGTACTTC
few TRBJ2-1 NA TRBV24-1 CATIGGTGEFF TGTGCCACCATCGGGGGCACCGGGGAGTTCTTC
few TRBJ1-6 TRBD1 TRBV20-1 CSASLPGQGSSPLHF TGCAGTGCTAGTCTCCCGGGACAGGGGTCTTCACCCCTCCACTTT
NA TRBJ2-2 NA TRBV7-9 CASSLWGAGTGELFF TGTGCCAGCAGCTTATGGGGGGCCGGAACCGGGGAGCTGTTTTTT
NA TRBJ1-3 NA TRBV27 CASTRTGYSGNTIYF TGTGCCAGCACTCGGACGGGCTACTCTGGAAACACCATATATTTT
many TRBJ1-1 NA TRBV28 CASRRGEARGTEAFF TGTGCCAGCAGACGGGGGGAAGCGAGGGGAACTGAAGCTTTCTTT
NA TRBJ1-4 NA TRBV7-9 CASSSTEANEKLFF TGTGCCAGCAGCTCGACAGAGGCTAATGAAAAACTGTTTTTT
few TRBJ1-1 NA TRBV16 CASSPGAGVNTEAFF TGTGCCAGCAGCCCCGGGGCAGGGGTGAACACTGAAGCTTTCTTT
NA TRBJ1-1 TRBD1 TRBV20-1 CSARDPGQGTNTEAFF TGCAGTGCTAGAGACCCAGGACAGGGAACGAACACTGAAGCTTTCTTT
NA TRBJ2-5 NA TRBV5-1 CASSLSPEETQYF TGCGCCAGCAGCTTGTCGCCAGAAGAGACCCAGTACTTC
NA TRBJ1-1 NA TRBV20-1 CSAHLGGQVNTEAFF TGCAGTGCTCATCTGGGGGGGCAGGTGAACACTGAAGCTTTCTTT
NA TRBJ1-6 NA TRBV7-2 CASSLGRAYNSPLHF TGTGCCAGCAGCTTAGGCAGGGCGTATAATTCACCCCTCCACTTT
few TRBJ2-3 NA TRBV14 CASSWGRADTQYF TGTGCCAGCAGTTGGGGCAGGGCGGATACGCAGTATTTT
few TRBJ1-2 NA TRBV7-9 CASSLSRDGYTF TGTGCCAGCAGCTTGTCGCGGGACGGCTACACCTTC
NA TRBJ1-5 TRBD1 TRBV7-2 CASTPGQTFNQPQHF TGTGCCAGCACCCCGGGACAGACCTTCAATCAGCCCCAGCATTTT
NA TRBJ2-5 NA TRBV29-1 CSVGPGTQYF TGCAGCGTTGGTCCAGGGACCCAGTACTTC
NA TRBJ1-1 NA TRBV5-8 CASQPTAGSEAFF TGTGCCAGCCAACCTACAGCGGGGAGTGAAGCTTTCTTT
many TRBJ1-1 NA TRBV20-1 CSATEGDTEAFF TGCAGTGCTACGGAGGGGGACACTGAAGCTTTCTTT
few TRBJ1-3 NA TRBV7-2 CASSLLQASGNTIYF TGTGCCAGCAGCTTACTCCAGGCCTCCGGAAACACCATATATTTT
many TRBJ2-3 NA TRBV20-1 CSARDWGVSTDTQYF TGCAGTGCTAGAGATTGGGGGGTGAGCACAGATACGCAGTATTTT
many TRBJ1-5 NA TRBV6-1 CASSLSEGWPQHF TGTGCCAGCAGCCTCTCGGAGGGCTGGCCCCAGCATTTT